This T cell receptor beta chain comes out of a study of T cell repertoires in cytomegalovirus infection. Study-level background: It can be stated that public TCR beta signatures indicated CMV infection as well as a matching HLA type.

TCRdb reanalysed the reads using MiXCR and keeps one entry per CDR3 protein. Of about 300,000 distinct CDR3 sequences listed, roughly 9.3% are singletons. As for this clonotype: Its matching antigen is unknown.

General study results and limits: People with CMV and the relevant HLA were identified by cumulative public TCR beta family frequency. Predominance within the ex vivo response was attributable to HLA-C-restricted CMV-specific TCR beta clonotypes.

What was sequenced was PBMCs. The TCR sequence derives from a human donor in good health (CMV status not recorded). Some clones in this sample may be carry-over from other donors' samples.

CDR3 nucleotides: TGTGCCATCGGCGGAAGCACAGATACGCAGTATTTT. This codes for CAIGGSTDTQYF. This chain joins TRBV28 and TRBJ2-3; the D is unclear. Germline CDR1 is MDHEN and CDR2 is SYDVKM. This CDR3 is built from 12 residues. The V end was cut by 10 bases, the J end by 0 bases, with 8 bases between.